These 30 T cell receptor beta chains came from one sample sequenced in a study of blood T cell repertoires in COVID-19 (TCRdb year 2020). To prepare the library, the immunoSEQ multiplex PCR assay was applied. Sourced from immuneACCESS, this table was stored by TCRdb with only in-frame sequences that have V and J called. A share of the clones is absent; for the studies checked, an unresolved V gene accounts for under half, and the remainder has no known explanation. Across this sample there are approximately 240,000 clones, with 70% to 90% seen only once. Together, the top ten hold around 3% of the sample. Sequencing input: peripheral blood. The receptors here all came from a man over 45 who had recovered from COVID-19.

Concerning this clone itself: Other DNA sequences of this sample code for an identical CDR3. DNA of the CDR3: TGCGCCAGCAGTTTAGCGGGACTCTCCTACGAGCAGTACTTC. It encodes CASSLAGLSYEQYF. The V call is TRBV5-1, the J call TRBJ2-7; 8 bases fit TRBD2. V dropped 5 bases and J dropped 0; count of bases not matched to a gene: 4. The CDR3 spans 14 residues. Germline loops: CDR1 SGHRS, CDR2 YFSETQ.

The V call is TRBV18, the J call TRBJ1-5, with 7 bases lining up with TRBD1. This CDR3 region has 15 residues. Germline CDR1 and CDR2: KGHSH and LQKENI. The V segment lost 4 bases and the J segment 8 bases; nucleotides outside the gene matches: 11. The CDR3 protein is CASSRPTGMGKPQHF. CDR3 nucleotide sequence: TGTGCCAGCTCACGACCGACAGGGATGGGAAAGCCCCAGCATTTT.

This clone was seen only a few times. This chain joins TRBV19 and TRBJ2-1; 8 nucleotides agree with TRBD2. The CDR3 runs to 17 residues. V lost 5 bases and J lost 0; bases outside the gene matches: 9. The germline CDR1 and CDR2 sequences are LNHDA and SQIVND (reference sequence). This CDR3 reads CASSRQTLAASYNEQFF. The CDR3 DNA is TGTGCCAGTAGTCGACAGACACTAGCGGCCTCCTACAATGAGCAGTTCTTC. Complete variable domain (other parts from reference TRBV19 and TRBJ2-1): DGGITQSPKYLFRKEGQNVTLSCEQNLNHDAMYWYRQDPGQGLRLIYYSQIVNDFQKGDIAEGYSVSREKKESFPLTVTSAQKNPTAFYLCASSRQTLAASYNEQFFGPGTRLTVL.

This clone was picked up one time. V gene TRBV28 combines with J gene TRBJ2-7; TRBD2 matches 13 bases. V lost 5 bases, J lost 6 bases, and 7 bases stayed unmatched. This CDR3 region has 15 residues. Germline-derived CDR1 and CDR2 are MDHEN and SYDVKM. CDR3: CASSPHGLAGAEQYF. The CDR3 DNA follows: TGTGCCAGCAGTCCCCATGGACTAGCGGGAGCCGAGCAGTACTTC.

V gene TRBV30 combines with J gene TRBJ2-5; 8 bases agree with TRBD2. The V and J ends lost 5 bases and 4 bases, in that order; junction bases with no gene match: 6. Per germline, CDR1 GTSNPN and CDR2 SVGIG (reference sequence). The CDR3 spans 13 residues. The CDR3 DNA reads TGTGCCTGGGGAGCGGGAGTAAGAGAGACCCAGTACTTC. Translated, it gives CAWGAGVRETQYF.

CDR3 bases: TGTGCCAGCAGTCAATACCGGGGACTTTACAATGAGCAGTTCTTC. Amino acid sequence: CASSQYRGLYNEQFF. The rearrangement uses TRBV6-4 and TRBJ2-1, with D perhaps matching TRBD2 (6 bases). The ends were cut back, 5 bases at V and 4 bases at J, with 15 bases in the middle. The CDR3 extends over 15 amino acids. Looked up from germline, CDR1 is MRHNA and CDR2 is SNTAGT.

The chain combines TRBV18 with TRBJ2-1; D is possibly TRBD1 (5 bases). CDR1 KGHSH and CDR2 LQKENI come from the germline V gene. There are 13 residues in the CDR3. The V gene lost 6 bases and the J gene lost 4 bases, with 10 bases spanning the gap. CDR3: CASSPGQYNEQFF. CDR3 nucleotides: TGTGCCAGCTCTCCAGGACAATACAATGAGCAGTTCTTC.

The V call is TRBV7-2, the J call TRBJ2-7; a possible D gene is TRBD2 (6 bases). This CDR3 region has 15 residues. Trimming took 5 bases from V and 7 from J, leaving 21 bases between them. CDR1 and CDR2 (germline): SGHTA, FQGNSA. The CDR3 loop reads CASSATPGLLGEQYF. The CDR3 DNA follows: TGTGCCAGCAGCGCAACCCCGGGACTTCTCGGGGAGCAGTACTTC.

The chain couples TRBV30 to TRBJ2-3; D is uncertain. The CDR3 is 11 residues long. With 0 bases removed from V and 8 bases from J, the gap between germline ends came to 6 bases. The germline gives CDR1 GTSNPN, CDR2 SVGIG (reference sequence). CDR3 sequence (DNA): TGTGCCTGGAGTGTAAGCGCTACGCAGTATTTT. Translation gives CAWSVSATQYF.

The CDR3 reads CASSSGQGMNTEAFF. CDR3 DNA sequence: TGTGCCAGCAGCTCGGGACAGGGTATGAACACTGAAGCTTTCTTT. The chain carries TRBV7-9 and TRBJ1-1; 9 bases line up with TRBD1. CDR3 length: 15 residues. V lost 4 bases to trimming and J lost 0 bases; unmatched junction nucleotides: 3. Germline CDR1 SEHNR, CDR2 FQNEAQ (reference sequence).

This clone was detected once. The CDR3 loop is CASSLRTGFYYGYTF. As DNA, the CDR3 is TGTGCCAGCAGTTTAAGGACAGGGTTTTACTATGGCTACACCTTC. The V gene is TRBV6-5, the J gene TRBJ1-2; TRBD1 agrees at 8 bases. This CDR3 has 15 amino acids. Trimming took 4 bases from V and 3 from J; bases not matched to a gene: 7. Germline V lookup: CDR1 MNHEY, CDR2 SVGAGI.

This clone was observed a few times. The chain joins TRBV28 to TRBJ2-7, with 10 positions matching TRBD2. V shed 7 bases and J 0 bases; nucleotides not matched to a gene: 3. The length of the CDR3 is 14 residues. The germline V gene has CDR1 MDHEN and CDR2 SYDVKM. The chain's CDR3 is CASTIAGGSYEQYF. The CDR3 DNA is TGTGCCAGCACCATAGCGGGAGGCTCCTACGAGCAGTACTTC. The whole variable domain, remainder taken from reference TRBV28 and TRBJ2-7, is DVKVTQSSRYLVKRTGEKVFLECVQDMDHENMFWYRQDPGLGLRLIYFSYDVKMKEKGDIPEGYSVSREKKERFSLILESASTNQTSMYLCASTIAGGSYEQYFGPGTRLTVT.

This clone was recorded once. The V call is TRBV23-1, the J call TRBJ2-3, with 9 bases aligning to TRBD2. TRBV23-1 is labeled an ORF, and its function is uncertain. The V and J ends lost 4 bases and 1 base, in that order; junction bases with no gene match: 9. The CDR3 runs 17 residues. Here the CDR3 DNA reads TGCGCCAGCAGTCTTTCCCATAGCGGGAGACGCACAGATACGCAGTATTTT. This sequence encodes CASSLSHSGRRTDTQYF.

The rearrangement joins TRBV11-2 to TRBJ2-7; 9 bases line up with TRBD2. V lost 5 bases, J lost 8 bases, and 10 bases stayed unmatched. Germline V gene sequence: CDR1 SGHAT, CDR2 FQNNGV. The CDR3 is 14 residues long. This chain's CDR3 is CASSVSSGRIKQYF. CDR3 nucleotides: TGTGCCAGCAGCGTGTCGAGCGGGAGGATCAAGCAGTACTTC. The whole variable domain, remainder taken from reference TRBV11-2 and TRBJ2-7, is EAGVAQSPRYKIIEKRQSVAFWCNPISGHATLYWYQQILGQGPKLLIQFQNNGVVDDSQLPKDRFSAERLKGVDSTLKIQPAKLEDSAVYLCASSVSSGRIKQYFGPGTRLTVT.

The table lists this clone with a few counts. The chain links TRBV5-1 to TRBJ1-2, with 10 bases lining up with TRBD1. Trimming cost V 0 bases and J 6 bases; bases outside gene matches: 2. The CDR3 runs to 14 residues. Germline V gene lookup returns CDR1 SGHRS and CDR2 YFSETQ. The CDR3 DNA reads as TGCGCCAGCAGCTTGGCCGGGACAGGGGATGGCTACACCTTC. Its protein is CASSLAGTGDGYTF.

The CDR3: CASSRLAGGRDTDTQYF. The CDR3 region has the DNA TGTGCCAGCAGCCGACTAGCGGGAGGGCGGGACACAGATACGCAGTATTTT. The V call is TRBV9, the J call TRBJ2-3; 14 nucleotides match TRBD2. Germline CDR1 reads SGDLS; CDR2 reads YYNGEE. V gave up 4 bases and J gave up 2 bases; unmatched junction bases: 6. The CDR3 consists of 17 residues.

CDR3 region: CASSVAGVGQGTPRETQYF. CDR3 DNA: TGTGCCAGCAGTGTAGCGGGTGTGGGACAGGGGACCCCCCGGGAGACCCAGTACTTC. The chain couples TRBV6-1 to TRBJ2-5; 10 bases are a match to TRBD1. V was clipped by 4 bases and J by 5 bases; unmatched bases: 19. CDR1 is MNHNS, CDR2 SASEGT, per germline. The CDR3 sequence is 19 residues long.

The rearrangement uses TRBV9 and TRBJ2-5, with 10 bases fitting TRBD2. Germline assignment: CDR1 SGDLS and CDR2 YYNGEE. CDR3 length equals 16 residues. The V segment lost 3 bases and the J segment 2 bases; nucleotides outside the gene matches: 7. The CDR3 spells CASSGGGLAVQETQYF. CDR3 DNA: TGTGCCAGCAGCGGGGGTGGACTAGCGGTACAAGAGACCCAGTACTTC. Using reference TRBV9 and TRBJ2-5 for the parts outside the CDR3, the full variable domain is DSGVTQTPKHLITATGQRVTLRCSPRSGDLSVYWYQQSLDQGLQFLIQYYNGEERAKGNILERFSAQQFPDLHSELNLSSLELGDSALYFCASSGGGLAVQETQYFGPGTRLLVL.

The genes are TRBV7-9 and TRBJ1-1; tentatively, D is TRBD1 (5 bases). V was pared by 4 bases and J by 0 bases, with 12 bases between. Looked up from germline, CDR1 is SEHNR and CDR2 is FQNEAQ (reference sequence). CDR3 size: 15 residues. The CDR3 DNA follows: TGTGCCAGCAGCTCCCCAAGGGGTCTGAACACTGAAGCTTTCTTT. It is translated as CASSSPRGLNTEAFF.

The rearrangement joins TRBV4-1 to TRBJ2-5, with TRBD2 matching 14 bases. The CDR3 extends over 17 amino acids. With 4 bases clipped from V and 5 bases from J, the junction kept 9 bases outside the gene matches. Germline lookup yields CDR1 MGHRA and CDR2 YSYEKL. CDR3 sequence: CASSRTGGLAGVETQYF. In nucleotides, the CDR3 is TGCGCCAGCAGCCGAACCGGGGGACTAGCGGGAGTTGAGACCCAGTACTTC.

This clone has only a few counts. The rearrangement uses TRBV4-2 and TRBJ1-2; TRBD1 aligns across 7 bases. V shed 3 bases, J shed 5 bases, and the junction held 6 bases outside the gene matches. The CDR3 contains 14 residues. Germline lookup yields CDR1 LGHNA and CDR2 YNFKEQ. The CDR3 loop is CASSQEQGLYGYTF. CDR3 DNA: TGTGCCAGCAGCCAGGAACAGGGGTTATATGGCTACACCTTC.

The chain joins TRBV28 to TRBJ1-1; no clear D gene. V dropped 6 bases and J dropped 4 bases, with 18 bases sitting between them. CDR3 length: 15 residues. In germline, CDR1 is MDHEN, CDR2 SYDVKM. The CDR3 is CASSPHSSYRTEAFF. In DNA, the CDR3 is TGTGCCAGCAGCCCCCACTCGAGTTATCGCACTGAAGCTTTCTTT.

The V gene is TRBV7-9, the J gene TRBJ1-2; D is uncertain. The CDR3 has 13 amino acids. Trimming left V 4 bases short and J 4 bases short, with 10 bases between. CDR1 and CDR2 (germline): SEHNR, FQNEAQ (reference sequence). In DNA form, the CDR3 reads TGTGCCAGCAGCTCTGCCCCGGGCTATGGCTACACCTTC. As protein: CASSSAPGYGYTF.

This clone showed up just a few times. This chain links TRBV3-1 (or the pseudogene TRBV3-2) with TRBJ2-7; TRBD2 agrees at 10 bases. J lost 2 bases, V lost 3 bases, and 4 bases had no gene match. This CDR3 has 15 residues. Germline V CDR1 and CDR2: LGHDT, YNNKEL (reference sequence). CDR3: CASSQTSGFAYEQYF. The CDR3 bases are TGTGCCAGCAGCCAGACTAGCGGGTTCGCCTACGAGCAGTACTTC.

This clone showed up just a few times. The chain combines TRBV7-9 with TRBJ1-1; D is unclear. The CDR3 consists of 13 residues. Germline V gene sequence: CDR1 SEHNR, CDR2 FQNEAQ (reference sequence). Trimming took 3 bases from V and 1 from J, leaving 6 bases between them. CDR3 DNA: TGTGCCAGCAGCTTCAGACAGAACACTGAAGCTTTCTTT. Protein: CASSFRQNTEAFF. Full variable domain (outside the CDR3, taken from reference TRBV7-9 and TRBJ1-1): DTGVSQNPRHKITKRGQNVTFRCDPISEHNRLYWYRQTLGQGPEFLTYFQNEAQLEKSRLLSDRFSAERPKGSFSTLEIQRTEQGDSAMYLCASSFRQNTEAFFGQGTRLTVV.

The count of this clone is one. The CDR3 here is CASWRTGGGGYTF. The CDR3 DNA reads as TGTGCCAGCTGGAGGACAGGGGGCGGTGGCTACACCTTC. This chain joins TRBV28 and TRBJ1-2, with TRBD1 identical over 11 bases. V shed 8 bases, J shed 7 bases, and the junction held 6 bases outside the gene matches. Germline CDR1 MDHEN, CDR2 SYDVKM. CDR3 length: 13 residues.

The chain recombines TRBV7-9 with TRBJ2-5; 7 bases align to TRBD1. The CDR3 sequence is 15 residues long. Per germline, CDR1 SEHNR and CDR2 FQNEAQ (reference sequence). The V gene end was trimmed by 1 base and the J gene end by 5 bases; junction bases not matched to a gene: 7. The CDR3 loop is CASSLEGRGSETQYF. The CDR3 bases are TGTGCCAGCAGCTTAGAGGGCAGGGGGTCGGAGACCCAGTACTTC.

The CDR3 region has the DNA TGTGCCAGTAGTATTATAGGACAGGGGAACCAAAATGAGCAGTTCTTC. It specifies CASSIIGQGNQNEQFF. The chain carries TRBV19 and TRBJ2-1; 9 nucleotides agree with TRBD1. Trimming removed 3 bases from V and 7 bases from J; junction bases left unmatched: 10. Looked up from germline, CDR1 is LNHDA and CDR2 is SQIVND (reference sequence). The length of the CDR3 is 16 residues.

This clone has just one count. The V gene is TRBV29-1, the J gene TRBJ1-1, with unresolved D. Germline assignment: CDR1 SQVTM and CDR2 ANQGSEA. V was shortened by 3 bases and J by 5 bases, with 13 bases between the two germline ends. The CDR3 sequence is 13 residues long. The CDR3 nucleotides are TGCAGCGTTGATTTCGGGGTTATGACTGAAGCTTTCTTT. Translated, it gives CSVDFGVMTEAFF.

The chain combines TRBV5-1 with TRBJ2-7; D is possibly TRBD2 (6 bases). The CDR3 is 13 residues long. Germline assignment: CDR1 SGHRS and CDR2 YFSETQ. Trimming took off 4 bases at V and 6 bases at J, with 14 bases between the two ends. The DNA of the CDR3 is TGCGCCAGCAGCCGCGGGGTGGGGGGCGAGCAGTACTTC. Amino acids: CASSRGVGGEQYF.